A single TCR beta chain is shown here with its context. A few counts support this clonotype. No cognate antigen has been identified for it. No much larger clone exists at a distance of one base, and base qualities are not known. Receptors were amplified or captured by 5' RACE. Sequencing took place on an Illumina HiSeq 2500. A second PCR of about 7 to 12 cycles was run with a J-beta primer mix and a sample-barcoded 5' primer. Each TCR beta cDNA molecule received a unique molecular identifier from a template-switch 5' adaptor carrying 12 random nucleotides. At least 3 million CDR3-containing paired-end reads were obtained from each sample. The Mint cDNA synthesis kit, primed by a TRBC-specific oligonucleotide, was used to synthesize first-strand cDNA from all RNA. Following uracil-DNA glycosylase treatment, all cDNA underwent a first 18-cycle PCR with the universal primers M1SS and BC2_uni_R. As for the authors' bioinformatics: Normalization of each sample was performed by random selection of 1 million high-quality reads, each carrying a distinct molecular identifier. Instead of being binned into consensus sequences, reads that shared molecular identifiers were thrown out. MiTCR, set to a Q25 quality threshold and the strictest error-elimination algorithm, was used for CDR3 identification, clonotype clustering and error correction. A nonparametric unseen species model using Euler transformation provided a lower-bound estimate of total TCR beta diversity. TCRdb reanalyzed the raw reads on its own, using fastp at Q25 for trimming and MiXCR for clone calling, and kept in-frame beta chains. For every CDR3 protein sequence, its rows merge into one entry that carries the most common genes and DNA. None of the V and J calls come from the authors' own analysis; TCRdb made them. This sample is represented by hundreds of thousands of distinct CDR3 sequences; approximately 40% of them were singletons. Roughly 30% of the sample is held by the ten biggest clonotypes.

V and J are trimmed by 4 bases and 0 bases, and the gene matches miss 9 bases of the junction. The germline V gene specifies MNHEY as CDR1 and SVGEGT as CDR2. The CDR3 measures 18 amino acids from cysteine to phenylalanine. The CDR3 DNA has 54 bases and is translated from base 1. These data originate in a study of blood T cells in healthy people across ages (dated by TCRdb to 2015 to 2017). For context, the study as a whole: Template switching captured roughly one uniquely barcoded TCR beta cDNA molecule per two T cells in model experiments. Using deep sequencing normalized with unique cDNA molecular identifiers, the study measured how TCR beta repertoire diversity changes with age. The donors were divided into four age groups: young (average 16 years), middle-aged (approximately 42), aged (approximately 62) and long-lived (roughly 82). To avoid experimental bias, donors of different ages were randomly spread across the sequencing lanes. The study analyzed two additional independent replicas of 1 million unique cDNA reads from the same blood draw for two donors, one aged 18 to 30 and one aged 80 or older. Results and caveats for the whole study, not just this receptor: Estimates of total diversity based on one million sequenced T cells were considered lower bounds and underestimates. Observed TCR beta diversity per million T cells fell roughly linearly with age, and a significant reduction was already apparent by age around 40. The percentage of naive T cells measured by flow cytometry correlated strongly with observed TCR beta diversity. Compared with the aged group, the long-lived group had more naive CD4+ T cells, fewer expanded clones and increased TCR diversity, suggesting age selection. Since profiling was done on bulk unsorted PBMCs, naive and antigen-experienced compartments could not be conclusively compared. Because donor CMV infection status was unknown, age-related changes in expanded clonotypes were potentially confounded.

The 35 to 40 donors, aged roughly 6 to 95 years, were systemically healthy Caucasian individuals from Russia. Ten milliliters of peripheral blood were drawn from each donor into EDTA-treated Vacutainer tubes. PBMCs were isolated by Ficoll-Paque density-gradient centrifugation, with at least 6 million obtained per sample. Total RNA, at least 6 micrograms per sample, was extracted from PBMCs with Trizol reagent. For every donor, flow cytometry on a PBMC aliquot measured the percentage of naive CD45RAhigh/CD27high T cells. The chain links TRBV6-2 or TRBV6-3 with TRBJ2-3, and 11 bases in between align with TRBD2. This clonotype originated in a man aged 80 or over in good health. The sample consisted of blood. The CDR3 loop reads CASSWPGTSGASTDTQYF. The nucleotides read TGTGCCAGCAGTTGGCCCGGGACTAGCGGAGCTAGCACAGATACGCAGTATTTT.